The clone carrying this T cell receptor beta chain has at least ten counts. Its antigen remains unknown. The PBMCs had their origin in 8.5 to 10 ml of fresh peripheral blood. These data are taken from a study of T cells in Graves' hyperthyroidism and ophthalmopathy. Overall study findings and caveats: Ophthalmopathy and stable hyperthyroidism were told apart by a 13 V-J model.

The CDR3 regions of TCR beta were amplified from RNA transcripts. Primed by the HTBI set, a first-round RT-PCR was run on the TCR CDR3. TCRdb reprocessed the multiplex PCR reads with MiXCR, giving one entry per CDR3 protein. The top ten hold approximately 50% of the sample, which has about 210,000 distinct CDR3 sequences, 17% seen once. V lost 4 bases, J lost 5 bases, and 15 bases lay in between. This CDR3 spans 15 amino acids. Germline V lookup: CDR1 MNHEY, CDR2 SMNVEV (reference sequence). The specimen sequenced was blood. The V gene is TRBV27, the J gene TRBJ2-1, with a weak D call TRBD2 (6 bases). The clonotype originates from a man aged 50 to 60 with Graves' hyperthyroidism. Here the CDR3 reads CASSSLANSHNEQFF. In DNA, the CDR3 is TGTGCCAGCAGTTCCCTAGCGAATTCTCACAATGAGCAGTTCTTC.